The entry below gives a single T cell receptor (beta chain) sequence along with its context. Study processing details: Amplifying reference gene primers gave estimates of nucleated cell counts. Generated by immunoSEQ multiplex PCR, the TCRdb table keeps only in-frame clones and is missing some. V, J and clone size are taken as reported in that table, and D and trimming were inferred from the DNA itself. The table shows fewer than 250,000 clones, with around 90% occurring only once. Clinical history as reported by participants underpinned cohort assignment. CDR1 MNHNY and CDR2 SVGAGI come from the germline V gene (reference sequence). Trimming left V 4 bases short and J 1 base short, with 8 bases between. The CDR3 consists of 13 residues. This sample was taken from a study of blood T cell repertoires in COVID-19. On the study more broadly: Sites across the United States, Italy and Spain contributed samples from acute and convalescent COVID-19. In each case, the material was cDNA or gDNA derived from T cells, B-cell-depleted T cells, or PBMCs.

The receptor was isolated from a man between 25 and 39 years old in a cohort exposed to, infected with or recovered from COVID-19 (not recorded which). The J gene is TRBJ2-7, the V gene TRBV6-6; D is ambiguous. Sequencing used PBMCs or T cells enriched from blood (not recorded which). The CDR3 region is CASSLAKSYEQYF. The CDR3 DNA follows: TGTGCCAGCAGTTTGGCCAAGTCCTACGAGCAGTACTTC.